Reported below is one TCR beta chain. This clonotype was picked up a small number of times. Which antigen it targets is not known. The sample holds no much larger clone one base away, and base qualities are not on file. The sample belongs to a study of response to subunit inactivated influenza vaccine (dated by TCRdb to about 2018). Regarding the research as a whole: Deep quantitative profiling of the T cell receptor repertoire was used in the study to follow responses to a trivalent subunit inactivated influenza vaccine. Overall study results and their limits: According to the authors, only a limited number of new T cells may be recruited by each seasonal influenza vaccination.

Taken from cysteine to phenylalanine, the CDR3 has 13 residues. This entry keeps only the CDR3 DNA: 39 bases, framed from base 1. Trimming costs V 0 bases and J 2 bases, and their ends lie 6 bases apart. Based on the germline V gene, the CDR1 and CDR2 sequences are SQVTM and ANQGSEA. The library was produced with RT-PCR. TCRdb lists the instrument as Illumina HiSeq 2500. TCRdb took the public reads, trimmed them with fastp at Q25, ran MiXCR for clone calling and kept in-frame beta chains. For every CDR3 protein sequence, its rows merge into one entry that carries the most common genes and DNA. This sample is represented by about 190,000 distinct CDR3 sequences; around 15% of them were singletons. The ten biggest clones cover approximately 30% of the sample.

The sequence came from a man aged 45-65 years who received an inactivated influenza vaccine. Donor details come from another sample of the same person, matched by shared clones. The sample here was CD8+ T cells sorted from PBMCs, taken less than 6 days after vaccination. The chain is assembled from TRBV29-1 and TRBJ2-3; the D gene is not confidently resolved. The sequence in DNA is TGCAGCGTTGAAGATCGAGTCACAGATACGCAGTATTTT. It specifies CSVEDRVTDTQYF.